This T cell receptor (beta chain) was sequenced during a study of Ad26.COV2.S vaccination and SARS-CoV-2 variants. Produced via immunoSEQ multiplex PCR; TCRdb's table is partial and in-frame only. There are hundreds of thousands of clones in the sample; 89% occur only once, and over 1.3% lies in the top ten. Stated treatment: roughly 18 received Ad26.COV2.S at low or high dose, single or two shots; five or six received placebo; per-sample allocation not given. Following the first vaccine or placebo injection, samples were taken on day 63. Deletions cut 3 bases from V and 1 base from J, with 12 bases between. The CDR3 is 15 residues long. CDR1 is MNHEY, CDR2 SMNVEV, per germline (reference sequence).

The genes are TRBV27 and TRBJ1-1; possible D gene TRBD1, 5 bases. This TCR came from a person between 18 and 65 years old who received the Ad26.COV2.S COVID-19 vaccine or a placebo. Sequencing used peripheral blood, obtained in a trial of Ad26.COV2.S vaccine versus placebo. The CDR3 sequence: CASSLALGGNTEAFF. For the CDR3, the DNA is TGTGCCAGCAGTTTGGCCCTGGGGGGGAACACTGAAGCTTTCTTT.